Listed below are T cell receptor beta chains from one sample, sequenced in a study of shared clonotypes between healthy human individuals. TCRdb keeps only in-frame clones here, not all; method: immunoSEQ multiplex PCR. The table records over a million clones, approximately 68% of them present only once. Material: memory CD4+ T cells sorted from blood. The receptor set was obtained from a man aged 18 to 30 in good health. The CDR3 runs from the conserved cysteine through the conserved F or W. A D gene is named only where the DNA matches it firmly. Rows give clone size only sometimes, using once, few, many, or a class for an expanded clone.

clone_size: once
j_call: TRBJ2-7
v_call: TRBV7-9
d_call: -
cdr3_aa: CASSLSYGRSYEQYF
cdr3_nt: TGTGCCAGCAGCTTATCGTACGGCAGGTCGTACGAGCAGTACTTC

clone_size: -
j_call: TRBJ2-7
v_call: TRBV18
d_call: -
cdr3_aa: CASSPTRGPEQYF
cdr3_nt: TGTGCCAGCTCACCGACCCGGGGCCCCGAGCAGTACTTC

clone_size: -
j_call: TRBJ1-6
v_call: TRBV5-1
d_call: TRBD1
cdr3_aa: CASSLEGQGTYNSPLHF
cdr3_nt: TGCGCCAGCAGCTTGGAAGGACAGGGGACCTATAATTCACCCCTCCACTTT

clone_size: -
j_call: TRBJ2-7
v_call: TRBV7-2
d_call: -
cdr3_aa: CASSLDPGSYEQYF
cdr3_nt: TGTGCCAGCAGCTTAGATCCGGGTTCCTACGAGCAGTACTTC

clone_size: -
j_call: TRBJ2-1
v_call: TRBV5-1
d_call: -
cdr3_aa: CASSLGESYNEQFF
cdr3_nt: TGCGCCAGCAGCTTGGGGGAATCCTACAATGAGCAGTTCTTC

clone_size: -
j_call: TRBJ1-1
v_call: TRBV10-3
d_call: -
cdr3_aa: CAISGRTEGKGTEAFF
cdr3_nt: TGTGCCATCAGTGGAAGGACCGAGGGAAAGGGCACTGAAGCTTTCTTT

clone_size: -
j_call: TRBJ1-3
v_call: TRBV10-1
d_call: TRBD1
cdr3_aa: CASTIQGPGNTIYF
cdr3_nt: TGCGCCAGCACCATACAGGGGCCTGGAAACACCATATATTTT

clone_size: -
j_call: TRBJ1-5
v_call: TRBV23-1
d_call: -
cdr3_aa: CASMGRQHF
cdr3_nt: TGCGCCAGCATGGGCAGGCAGCATTTT

clone_size: -
j_call: TRBJ2-1
v_call: TRBV11-2
d_call: TRBD2
cdr3_aa: CASSLGLAQDEQFF
cdr3_nt: TGTGCCAGCAGCTTGGGACTAGCGCAAGATGAGCAGTTCTTC

clone_size: -
j_call: TRBJ1-4
v_call: TRBV6-6
d_call: -
cdr3_aa: CASRREETNEKLFF
cdr3_nt: TGTGCCAGCAGAAGGGAAGAAACTAATGAAAAACTGTTTTTT

clone_size: -
j_call: TRBJ1-3
v_call: TRBV28
d_call: -
cdr3_aa: CATQVRTSGNTIYF
cdr3_nt: TGTGCCACCCAGGTCAGGACCTCTGGAAACACCATATATTTT

clone_size: many
j_call: TRBJ2-2
v_call: TRBV4-1
d_call: TRBD2
cdr3_aa: CASSQGGLAGVGTGELFF
cdr3_nt: TGCGCCAGCAGCCAAGGGGGACTAGCGGGAGTGGGCACCGGGGAGCTGTTTTTT

clone_size: -
j_call: TRBJ2-3
v_call: TRBV2
d_call: -
cdr3_aa: CASSEGLDTQYF
cdr3_nt: TGTGCCAGCAGTGAAGGATTGGATACGCAGTATTTT

clone_size: -
j_call: TRBJ2-3
v_call: TRBV6-5
d_call: -
cdr3_aa: CASSYGTLGTDTQYF
cdr3_nt: TGTGCCAGCAGTTACGGGACACTCGGGACAGATACGCAGTATTTT

clone_size: -
j_call: TRBJ2-7
v_call: TRBV29-1
d_call: TRBD2
cdr3_aa: CSFREAVGEQYF
cdr3_nt: TGCAGCTTCCGGGAGGCCGTAGGTGAGCAGTACTTC

clone_size: -
j_call: TRBJ2-5
v_call: TRBV4-3
d_call: TRBD2
cdr3_aa: CASSQDRQAGAGETQYF
cdr3_nt: TGCGCCAGCAGCCAAGATCGTCAGGCGGGAGCGGGAGAGACCCAGTACTTC

clone_size: few
j_call: TRBJ2-7
v_call: TRBV10-1
d_call: -
cdr3_aa: CASSVSGDYEQYF
cdr3_nt: TGCGCCAGCAGTGTTAGCGGAGACTACGAGCAGTACTTC

clone_size: -
j_call: TRBJ2-3
v_call: TRBV19
d_call: -
cdr3_aa: CASSIWGRTDTQYF
cdr3_nt: TGTGCCAGTAGTATCTGGGGGAGGACAGATACGCAGTATTTT

clone_size: -
j_call: TRBJ1-2
v_call: TRBV5-6
d_call: -
cdr3_aa: CASFGQGRGGYTF
cdr3_nt: TGTGCCAGCTTCGGGCAGGGGAGGGGTGGCTACACCTTC

clone_size: few
j_call: TRBJ2-3
v_call: TRBV5-7
d_call: -
cdr3_aa: CASLGASTDTQYF
cdr3_nt: TGTGCCAGCCTCGGGGCTAGCACAGATACGCAGTATTTT

clone_size: -
j_call: TRBJ1-1
v_call: TRBV5-8
d_call: -
cdr3_aa: CASSLEQVNTEAFF
cdr3_nt: TGTGCCAGCAGCTTGGAACAGGTAAACACTGAAGCTTTCTTT

clone_size: many
j_call: TRBJ2-1
v_call: TRBV10-2
d_call: -
cdr3_aa: CATNGQGYNEQFF
cdr3_nt: TGCGCCACCAATGGGCAAGGTTACAATGAGCAGTTCTTC

clone_size: few
j_call: TRBJ1-1
v_call: TRBV7-6
d_call: -
cdr3_aa: CASSRGRSTEAFF
cdr3_nt: TGTGCCAGCAGCCGGGGACGGTCCACTGAAGCTTTCTTT

clone_size: few
j_call: TRBJ2-5
v_call: TRBV5-5
d_call: -
cdr3_aa: CASSLAAGGSETQYF
cdr3_nt: TGTGCCAGCAGCTTGGCGGCAGGGGGGTCAGAGACCCAGTACTTC

clone_size: -
j_call: TRBJ2-5
v_call: TRBV30
d_call: TRBD1
cdr3_aa: CAWSAGQGVTQYF
cdr3_nt: TGTGCCTGGAGTGCCGGACAGGGGGTGACCCAGTACTTC

clone_size: once
j_call: TRBJ2-7
v_call: TRBV2
d_call: TRBD2
cdr3_aa: CASSSEAGVFYEQYF
cdr3_nt: TGTGCCAGCAGCTCCGAAGCGGGGGTATTCTACGAGCAGTACTTC

clone_size: -
j_call: TRBJ1-3
v_call: TRBV4-1
d_call: -
cdr3_aa: CASSQPGRSIGNTIYF
cdr3_nt: TGCGCCAGCAGCCAGCCAGGGAGAAGTATTGGAAACACCATATATTTT

clone_size: -
j_call: TRBJ2-7
v_call: TRBV18
d_call: -
cdr3_aa: CASSPGTYEQYF
cdr3_nt: TGTGCCAGCTCACCCGGGACTTACGAGCAGTACTTC

clone_size: -
j_call: TRBJ2-6
v_call: TRBV5-1
d_call: TRBD1
cdr3_aa: CASSITGASGGANVLTF
cdr3_nt: TGCGCCAGCAGCATAACAGGGGCGAGCGGTGGGGCCAACGTCCTGACTTTC

clone_size: -
j_call: TRBJ1-2
v_call: TRBV5-1
d_call: -
cdr3_aa: CASSIRSVDYGYTF
cdr3_nt: TGCGCCAGCAGCATTAGGAGCGTGGACTATGGCTACACCTTC

clone_size: once
j_call: TRBJ2-1
v_call: TRBV18
d_call: -
cdr3_aa: CASSPPYAYNEQFF
cdr3_nt: TGTGCCAGCTCACCACCGTATGCGTACAATGAGCAGTTCTTC

clone_size: -
j_call: TRBJ2-7
v_call: TRBV5-1
d_call: TRBD1
cdr3_aa: CASSWGQPYEQYF
cdr3_nt: TGCGCCAGCAGCTGGGGACAGCCCTACGAGCAGTACTTC

clone_size: -
j_call: TRBJ2-5
v_call: TRBV7-3
d_call: TRBD2
cdr3_aa: CASSPGRTSEETQYF
cdr3_nt: TGTGCCAGCAGCCCCGGCCGGACTAGCGAGGAGACCCAGTACTTC

clone_size: few
j_call: TRBJ2-3
v_call: TRBV11-3
d_call: TRBD2
cdr3_aa: CASSATSGTDTQYF
cdr3_nt: TGTGCCAGCAGCGCAACTAGCGGGACAGATACGCAGTATTTT

clone_size: -
j_call: TRBJ2-3
v_call: TRBV5-1
d_call: -
cdr3_aa: CASSPEEGYTDTQYF
cdr3_nt: TGCGCCAGCAGCCCGGAGGAGGGATACACAGATACGCAGTATTTT

clone_size: -
j_call: TRBJ2-2
v_call: TRBV27
d_call: -
cdr3_aa: CASRSGQQNTGELFF
cdr3_nt: TGTGCCAGCAGGTCTGGACAGCAGAACACCGGGGAGCTGTTTTTT

clone_size: -
j_call: TRBJ1-5
v_call: TRBV27
d_call: -
cdr3_aa: CASSLSWQANQPQHF
cdr3_nt: TGTGCCAGCAGTTTATCGTGGCAGGCCAATCAGCCCCAGCATTTT

clone_size: -
j_call: TRBJ2-5
v_call: TRBV5-1
d_call: -
cdr3_aa: CASSPQGFGVETQYF
cdr3_nt: TGCGCCAGCAGCCCTCAGGGCTTTGGGGTAGAGACCCAGTACTTC

clone_size: -
j_call: TRBJ2-7
v_call: TRBV6-1
d_call: -
cdr3_aa: CASRLLLSHEQYF
cdr3_nt: TGTGCCAGCAGGTTGCTCCTTTCCCACGAGCAGTACTTC

clone_size: -
j_call: TRBJ1-2
v_call: TRBV4-3
d_call: -
cdr3_aa: CASSQELQELYGYTF
cdr3_nt: TGCGCCAGCAGCCAGGAGCTACAGGAGCTTTATGGCTACACCTTC

clone_size: -
j_call: TRBJ1-1
v_call: TRBV19
d_call: -
cdr3_aa: CASSIDRREKAFF
cdr3_nt: TGTGCCAGTAGTATAGATCGTCGAGAGAAAGCTTTCTTT

clone_size: -
j_call: TRBJ1-4
v_call: TRBV28
d_call: -
cdr3_aa: CASIMDGGNEKLFF
cdr3_nt: TGTGCCAGCATCATGGACGGCGGTAATGAAAAACTGTTTTTT

clone_size: -
j_call: TRBJ2-5
v_call: TRBV11-2
d_call: -
cdr3_aa: CASSAGQSLRETQYF
cdr3_nt: TGTGCCAGCAGCGCCGGACAGTCCCTTCGGGAGACCCAGTACTTC

clone_size: -
j_call: TRBJ2-5
v_call: TRBV6-5
d_call: TRBD1
cdr3_aa: CASSWGTGQETQYF
cdr3_nt: TGTGCCAGCAGTTGGGGGACAGGCCAAGAGACCCAGTACTTC

clone_size: -
j_call: TRBJ2-3
v_call: TRBV7-9
d_call: TRBD1
cdr3_aa: CASSLGTGAFGTDTQYF
cdr3_nt: TGTGCCAGCAGCTTGGGGACAGGGGCTTTCGGCACAGATACGCAGTATTTT

clone_size: -
j_call: TRBJ2-1
v_call: TRBV27
d_call: TRBD2
cdr3_aa: CASRGGRANEQFF
cdr3_nt: TGTGCCAGCCGTGGGGGGAGGGCCAATGAGCAGTTCTTC

clone_size: -
j_call: TRBJ1-4
v_call: TRBV5-4
d_call: -
cdr3_aa: CASSPSPGTNEKLFF
cdr3_nt: TGTGCCAGCAGCCCGTCCCCGGGGACTAATGAAAAACTGTTTTTT

clone_size: -
j_call: TRBJ2-7
v_call: TRBV27
d_call: -
cdr3_aa: CASSKSYEQYF
cdr3_nt: TGTGCCAGCAGTAAATCATACGAGCAGTACTTC

clone_size: -
j_call: TRBJ1-5
v_call: TRBV7-2
d_call: -
cdr3_aa: CASSLGGGQSQPQHF
cdr3_nt: TGTGCCAGCAGCTTAGGTGGGGGGCAGAGTCAGCCCCAGCATTTT

clone_size: -
j_call: TRBJ1-5
v_call: TRBV18
d_call: -
cdr3_aa: CASSPQTGNQPQHF
cdr3_nt: TGTGCCAGCTCACCACAAACAGGGAATCAGCCCCAGCATTTT

clone_size: -
j_call: TRBJ1-5
v_call: TRBV5-6
d_call: -
cdr3_aa: CASSFGSVNQPQHF
cdr3_nt: TGTGCCAGCAGCTTCGGCAGCGTCAATCAGCCCCAGCATTTT

clone_size: -
j_call: TRBJ1-1
v_call: TRBV7-4
d_call: TRBD1
cdr3_aa: CASTRDLDRAVEAFF
cdr3_nt: TGTGCCAGCACCCGGGATCTGGACAGGGCGGTTGAAGCTTTCTTT

clone_size: -
j_call: TRBJ2-6
v_call: TRBV9
d_call: -
cdr3_aa: CASSEGLSSGANVLTF
cdr3_nt: TGTGCCAGCAGCGAGGGACTGAGCTCTGGGGCCAACGTCCTGACTTTC

clone_size: -
j_call: TRBJ2-1
v_call: TRBV5-3
d_call: -
cdr3_aa: CARSLIVVHEQFF
cdr3_nt: TGTGCCAGAAGCTTGATCGTGGTCCATGAGCAGTTCTTC

clone_size: -
j_call: TRBJ2-7
v_call: TRBV13
d_call: -
cdr3_aa: CASSILRGYEQYF
cdr3_nt: TGTGCCAGCAGCATCCTGAGGGGTTACGAGCAGTACTTC

clone_size: -
j_call: TRBJ2-3
v_call: TRBV27
d_call: -
cdr3_aa: CASSFAGAISTDTQYF
cdr3_nt: TGTGCCAGCAGTTTTGCGGGGGCCATAAGCACAGATACGCAGTATTTT

clone_size: many
j_call: TRBJ2-5
v_call: TRBV10-1
d_call: TRBD2
cdr3_aa: CASSSSGGTQETQYF
cdr3_nt: TGCGCCAGCAGTTCCAGCGGGGGAACTCAAGAGACCCAGTACTTC